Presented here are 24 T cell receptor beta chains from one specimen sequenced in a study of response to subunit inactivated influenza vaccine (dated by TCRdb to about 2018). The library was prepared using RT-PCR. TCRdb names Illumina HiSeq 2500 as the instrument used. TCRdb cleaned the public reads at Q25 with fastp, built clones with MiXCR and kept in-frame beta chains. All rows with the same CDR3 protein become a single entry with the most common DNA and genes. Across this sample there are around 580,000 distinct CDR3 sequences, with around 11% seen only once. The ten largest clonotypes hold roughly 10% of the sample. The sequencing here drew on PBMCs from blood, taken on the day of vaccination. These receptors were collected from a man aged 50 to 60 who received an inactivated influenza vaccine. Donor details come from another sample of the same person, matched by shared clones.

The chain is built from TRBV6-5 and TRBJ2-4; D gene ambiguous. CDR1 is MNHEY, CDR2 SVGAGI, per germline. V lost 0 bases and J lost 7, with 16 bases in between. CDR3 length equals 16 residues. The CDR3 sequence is CASSYSTGTYGNIQYF. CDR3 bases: TGTGCCAGCAGTTACTCGACTGGAACTTATGGGAACATTCAGTACTTC.

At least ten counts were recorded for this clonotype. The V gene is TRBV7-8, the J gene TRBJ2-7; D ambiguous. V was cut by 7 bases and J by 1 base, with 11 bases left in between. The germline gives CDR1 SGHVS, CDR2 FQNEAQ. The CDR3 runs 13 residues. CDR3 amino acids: CASTGTRSYEQYF. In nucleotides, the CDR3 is TGTGCCAGCACTGGCACCCGTTCCTACGAGCAGTACTTC.

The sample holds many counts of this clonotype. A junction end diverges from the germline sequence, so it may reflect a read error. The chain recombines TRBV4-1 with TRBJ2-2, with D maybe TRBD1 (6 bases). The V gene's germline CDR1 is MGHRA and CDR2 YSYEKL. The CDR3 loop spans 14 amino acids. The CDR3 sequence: CASSQDWGPGELFF. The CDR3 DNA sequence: TGCGCCAGTAGCCAAGACTGGGGGCCCGGGGAGCTGTTTTTT.

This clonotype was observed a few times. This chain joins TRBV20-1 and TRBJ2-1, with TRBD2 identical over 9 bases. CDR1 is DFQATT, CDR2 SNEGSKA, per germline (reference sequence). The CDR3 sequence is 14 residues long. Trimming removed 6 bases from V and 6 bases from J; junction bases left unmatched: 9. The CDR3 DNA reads TGCAGTGCCAGTAGGACTAGCGCGACCAATGAGCAGTTCTTC. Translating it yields CSASRTSATNEQFF.

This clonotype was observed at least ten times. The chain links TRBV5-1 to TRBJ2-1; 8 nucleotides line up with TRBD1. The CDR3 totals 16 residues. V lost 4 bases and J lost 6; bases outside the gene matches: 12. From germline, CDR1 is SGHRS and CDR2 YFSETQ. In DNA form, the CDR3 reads TGCGCCAGCAGCGGGACAGGTCATACAAGAAGCAATGAGCAGTTCTTC. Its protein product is CASSGTGHTRSNEQFF.

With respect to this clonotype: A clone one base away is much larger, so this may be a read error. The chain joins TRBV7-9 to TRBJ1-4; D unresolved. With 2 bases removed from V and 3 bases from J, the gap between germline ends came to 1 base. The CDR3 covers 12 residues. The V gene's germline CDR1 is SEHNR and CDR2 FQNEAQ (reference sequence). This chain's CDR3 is CASSLPNEKLFF. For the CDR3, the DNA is TGTGCCAGCAGCTTACCTAATGAAAAACTGTTTTTT. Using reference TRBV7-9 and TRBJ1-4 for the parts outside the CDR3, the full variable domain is DTGVSQNPRHKITKRGQNVTFRCDPISEHNRLYWYRQTLGQGPEFLTYFQNEAQLEKSRLLSDRFSAERPKGSFSTLEIQRTEQGDSAMYLCASSLPNEKLFFGSGTQLSVL.

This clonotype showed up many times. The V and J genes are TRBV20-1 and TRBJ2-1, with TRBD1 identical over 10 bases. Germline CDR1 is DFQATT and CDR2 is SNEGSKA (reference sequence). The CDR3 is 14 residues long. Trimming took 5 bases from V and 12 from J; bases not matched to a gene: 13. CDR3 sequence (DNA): TGCAGTGCTTGGACAGGGGGGATTCTTTCTCGGCAGTTCTTC. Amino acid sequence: CSAWTGGILSRQFF.

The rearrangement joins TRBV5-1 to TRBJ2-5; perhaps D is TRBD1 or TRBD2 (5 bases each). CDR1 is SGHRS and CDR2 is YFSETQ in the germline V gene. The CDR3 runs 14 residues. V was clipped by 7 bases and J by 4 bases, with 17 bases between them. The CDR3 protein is CASGPGKSGETQYF. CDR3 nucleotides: TGCGCCAGCGGTCCAGGGAAAAGCGGAGAGACCCAGTACTTC.

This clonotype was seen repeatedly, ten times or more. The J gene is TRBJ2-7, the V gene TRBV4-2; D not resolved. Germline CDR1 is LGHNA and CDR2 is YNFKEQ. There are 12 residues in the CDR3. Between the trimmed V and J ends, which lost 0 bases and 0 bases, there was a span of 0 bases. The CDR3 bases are TGTGCCAGCAGCCAAGACTCCTACGAGCAGTACTTC. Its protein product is CASSQDSYEQYF.

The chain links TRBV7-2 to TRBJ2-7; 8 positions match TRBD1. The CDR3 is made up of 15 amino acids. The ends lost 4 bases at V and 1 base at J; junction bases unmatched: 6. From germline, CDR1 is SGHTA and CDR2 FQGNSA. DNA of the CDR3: TGTGCCAGCAGCTCGGGGACAGGTTTTTCCTACGAGCAGTACTTC. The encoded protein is CASSSGTGFSYEQYF.

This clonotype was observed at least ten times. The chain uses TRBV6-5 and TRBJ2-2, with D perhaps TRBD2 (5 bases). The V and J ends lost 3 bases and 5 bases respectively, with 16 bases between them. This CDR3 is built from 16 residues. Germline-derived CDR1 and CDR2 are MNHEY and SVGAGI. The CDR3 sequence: CASSYAPSGGTGELFF. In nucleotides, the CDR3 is TGTGCCAGCAGTTATGCCCCAAGCGGCGGTACCGGGGAGCTGTTTTTT.

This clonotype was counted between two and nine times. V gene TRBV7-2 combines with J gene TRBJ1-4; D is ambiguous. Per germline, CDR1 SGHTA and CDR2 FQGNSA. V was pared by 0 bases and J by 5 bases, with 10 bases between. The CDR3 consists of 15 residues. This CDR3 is CASSLAQQMNEKLFF. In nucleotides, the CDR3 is TGTGCCAGCAGCTTAGCGCAACAGATGAATGAAAAACTGTTTTTT.

CDR3: CASSKPNEQFF. DNA for the CDR3: TGTGCCAGCAGTAAGCCGAATGAGCAGTTCTTC. The chain links TRBV6-2 or TRBV6-3 to TRBJ2-1; the D is unclear. The CDR3 is 11 residues long. Germline CDR1 reads MNHEY; CDR2 reads SVGEGT. Trimming cost V 5 bases and J 7 bases, with 6 bases left between them.

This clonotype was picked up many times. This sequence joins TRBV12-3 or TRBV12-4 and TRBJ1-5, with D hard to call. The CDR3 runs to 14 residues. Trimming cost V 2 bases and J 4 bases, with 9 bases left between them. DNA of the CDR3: TGTGCCAGCAGTTTACTGGGAGGGAATCAGCCCCAGCATTTT. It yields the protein CASSLLGGNQPQHF.

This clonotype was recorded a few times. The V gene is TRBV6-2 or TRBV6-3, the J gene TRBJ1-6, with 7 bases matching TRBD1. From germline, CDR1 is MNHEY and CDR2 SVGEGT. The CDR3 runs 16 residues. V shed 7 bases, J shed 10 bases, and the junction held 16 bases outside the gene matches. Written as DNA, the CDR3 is TGTGCCAGCAACTCCCCCGGGGACAGACCTACCTCACCCCTCCACTTT. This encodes CASNSPGDRPTSPLHF.

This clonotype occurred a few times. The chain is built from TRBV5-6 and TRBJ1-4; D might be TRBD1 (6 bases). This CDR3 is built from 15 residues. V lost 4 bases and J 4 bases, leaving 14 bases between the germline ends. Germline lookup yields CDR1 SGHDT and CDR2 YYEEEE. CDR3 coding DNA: TGTGCCAGCAGCCGGCGGACAGAGCTTAATGAAAAACTGTTTTTT. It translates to CASSRRTELNEKLFF.

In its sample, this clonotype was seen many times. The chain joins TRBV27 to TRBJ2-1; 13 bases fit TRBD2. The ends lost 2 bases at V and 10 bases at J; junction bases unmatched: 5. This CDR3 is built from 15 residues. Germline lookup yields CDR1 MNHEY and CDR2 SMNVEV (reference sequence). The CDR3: CASSLRLAGGPEQFF. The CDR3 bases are TGTGCCAGCAGTTTACGACTAGCGGGGGGCCCAGAGCAGTTCTTC.

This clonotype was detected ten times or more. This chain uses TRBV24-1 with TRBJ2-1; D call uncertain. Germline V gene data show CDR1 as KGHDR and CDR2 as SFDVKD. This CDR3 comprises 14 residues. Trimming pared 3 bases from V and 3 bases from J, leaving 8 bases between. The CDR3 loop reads CATSDGHNYNEQFF. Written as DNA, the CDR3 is TGTGCCACCAGTGATGGGCATAACTACAATGAGCAGTTCTTC.

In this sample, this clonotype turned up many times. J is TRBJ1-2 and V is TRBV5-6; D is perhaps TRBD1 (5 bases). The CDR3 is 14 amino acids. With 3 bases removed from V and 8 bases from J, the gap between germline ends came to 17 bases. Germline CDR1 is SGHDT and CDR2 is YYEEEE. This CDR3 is CASSSGFRGNGYTF. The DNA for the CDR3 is TGTGCCAGCAGCTCCGGCTTTCGGGGGAACGGCTACACCTTC.

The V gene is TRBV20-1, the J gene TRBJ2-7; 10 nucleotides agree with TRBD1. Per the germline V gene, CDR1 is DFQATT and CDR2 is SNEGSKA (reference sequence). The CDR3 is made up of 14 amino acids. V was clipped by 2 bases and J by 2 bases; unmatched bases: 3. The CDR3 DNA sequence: TGCAGTGCTAGATGGGACAGGGGTGCCTACGAGCAGTACTTC. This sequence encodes CSARWDRGAYEQYF.

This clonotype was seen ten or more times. The CDR3, as DNA: TGTGCCAGCAGTTACTCGGGTCTCAGGGCGTATTCACCCCTCCACTTT. Translated: CASSYSGLRAYSPLHF. This chain links TRBV6-5 with TRBJ1-6; possible D gene TRBD1, 5 bases. The CDR3 extends over 16 amino acids. V was shortened by 0 bases and J by 8 bases, with 14 bases between the two germline ends. The V gene's germline CDR1 is MNHEY and CDR2 SVGAGI.

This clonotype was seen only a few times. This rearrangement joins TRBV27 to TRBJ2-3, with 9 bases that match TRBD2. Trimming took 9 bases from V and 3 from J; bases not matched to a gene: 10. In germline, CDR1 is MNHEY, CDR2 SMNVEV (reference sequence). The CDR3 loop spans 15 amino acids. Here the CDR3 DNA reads TGTGCCAGGGGACTAGCCCTAATCGGGACAGATACGCAGTATTTT. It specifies CARGLALIGTDTQYF.

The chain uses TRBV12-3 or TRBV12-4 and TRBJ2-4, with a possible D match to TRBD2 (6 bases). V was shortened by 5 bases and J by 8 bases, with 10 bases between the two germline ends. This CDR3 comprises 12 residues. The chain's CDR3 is CASSTGRYIQYF. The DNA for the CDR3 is TGTGCCAGCAGTACCGGGAGATACATTCAGTACTTC.

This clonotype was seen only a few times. The CDR3 here is CASGSDALGTEAFF. CDR3 coding DNA: TGTGCTAGTGGTTCGGACGCACTGGGCACTGAAGCTTTCTTT. The rearrangement links TRBV12-5 to TRBJ1-1; unclear D gene. Germline CDR1 reads LGHNT; CDR2 reads FRNRAP. Trimming removed 4 bases from V and 4 bases from J, with 13 bases in between. This CDR3 spans 14 amino acids.